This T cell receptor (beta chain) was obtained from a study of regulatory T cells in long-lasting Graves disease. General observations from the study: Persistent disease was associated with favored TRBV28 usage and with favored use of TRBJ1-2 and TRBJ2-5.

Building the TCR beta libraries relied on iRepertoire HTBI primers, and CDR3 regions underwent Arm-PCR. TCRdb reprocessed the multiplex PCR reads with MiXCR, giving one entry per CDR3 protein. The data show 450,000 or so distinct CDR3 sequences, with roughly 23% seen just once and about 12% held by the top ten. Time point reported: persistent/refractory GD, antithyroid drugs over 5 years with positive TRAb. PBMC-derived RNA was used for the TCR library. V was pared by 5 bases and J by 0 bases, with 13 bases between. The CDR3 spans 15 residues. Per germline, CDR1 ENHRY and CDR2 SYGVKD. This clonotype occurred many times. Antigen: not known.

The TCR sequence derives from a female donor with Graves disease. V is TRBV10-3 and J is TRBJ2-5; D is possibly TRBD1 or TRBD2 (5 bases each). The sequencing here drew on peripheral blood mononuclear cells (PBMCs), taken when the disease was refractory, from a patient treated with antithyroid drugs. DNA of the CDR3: TGTGCCATCAGTCCGGGACGGTTGTACCAAGAGACCCAGTACTTC. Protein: CAISPGRLYQETQYF.